The entry that follows covers one T cell receptor beta chain sequence. The entry originates in a study of blood T cell repertoires in COVID-19. Turning to the study itself: The samples span acute and convalescent COVID-19 from the United States, Italy and Spain. T cells, B-cell-depleted T cells, or PBMCs provided the cDNA or gDNA that served as material.

In the study's own analysis: Amplification with reference gene primers provided the estimates of nucleated cell counts. Sequencing was performed with immunoSEQ multiplex PCR; in TCRdb, only in-frame clones are kept and a portion is missing. The V and J calls and clone size were taken over from that table, and D and trimming were inferred from the DNA. The table records a few hundred thousand clones, 85% to 90% of them present only once. V lost 4 bases and J lost 1, with 8 bases in between. Germline lookup yields CDR1 WSHSY and CDR2 SAAADI. The CDR3 is made up of 13 amino acids. The chain employs TRBV10-2 and TRBJ2-7; D may be TRBD1 (6 bases). The specimen sequenced was peripheral blood. This receptor was identified in a man younger than 35 with active or convalescent COVID-19. In nucleotides, the CDR3 is TGCGCCAGCAGTGGGGACACGTCCTACGAGCAGTACTTC. This codes for CASSGDTSYEQYF.